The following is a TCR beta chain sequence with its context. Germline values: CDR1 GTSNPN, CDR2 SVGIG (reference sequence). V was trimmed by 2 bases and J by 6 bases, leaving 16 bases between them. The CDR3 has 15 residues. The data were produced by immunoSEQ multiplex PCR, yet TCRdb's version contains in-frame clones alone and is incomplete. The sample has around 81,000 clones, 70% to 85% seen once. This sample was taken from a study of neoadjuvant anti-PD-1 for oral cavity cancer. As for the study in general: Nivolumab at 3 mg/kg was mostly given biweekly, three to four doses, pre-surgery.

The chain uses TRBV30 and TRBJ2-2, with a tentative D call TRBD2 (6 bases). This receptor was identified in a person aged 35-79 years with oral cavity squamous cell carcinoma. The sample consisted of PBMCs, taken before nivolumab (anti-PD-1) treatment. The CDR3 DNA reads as TGTGCCTGGAGTCCTTACGGGAGAGAGTCCGGGGAGCTGTTTTTT. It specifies CAWSPYGRESGELFF.